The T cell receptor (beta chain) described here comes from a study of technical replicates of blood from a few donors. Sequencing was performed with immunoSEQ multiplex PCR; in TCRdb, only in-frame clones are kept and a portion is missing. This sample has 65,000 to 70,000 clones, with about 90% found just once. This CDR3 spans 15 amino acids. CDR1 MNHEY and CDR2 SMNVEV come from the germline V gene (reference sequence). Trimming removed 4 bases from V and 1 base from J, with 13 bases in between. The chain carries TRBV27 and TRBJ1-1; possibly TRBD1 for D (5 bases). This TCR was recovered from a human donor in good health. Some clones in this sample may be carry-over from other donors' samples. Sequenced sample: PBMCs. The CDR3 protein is CASSSAGTGNTEAFF. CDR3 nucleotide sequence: TGTGCCAGCAGTTCTGCGGGGACTGGGAACACTGAAGCTTTCTTT.